This TCR beta chain derives from a study of blood T cell repertoires in COVID-19 (dated by TCRdb to 2020 to 2021). Regarding the study in general: Samples covering the acute and convalescent phases of COVID-19 were provided by collaborators in the United States, Italy and Spain. The material from the prospective study consisted of cDNA or gDNA derived from T cells, B-cell-depleted T cells, or PBMCs. The dataset comprised deeply sampled blood TCRbeta repertoires from subjects exposed to, actively infected with, or recovered from COVID-19. The repertoires were released in a freely available public database meant as a resource for research on the immune response to SARS-CoV-2. The samples were drawn from two sources: the first 160 participants of the ongoing ImmuneRACE study, and over 1,000 subjects contributed by 6 global collaborators. The sample metadata nearly always contained a de-identified subject ID, COVID-19 status, age in years and sex. Where HLA class I and class II types were available, the types were taken from metadata supplied by the sample provider, not from assay-based typing.

This clone occurred a few times. The antigen it binds to is not known. The input lacks base qualities; no much larger clone sits a single base away. TCRbeta CDR3 regions were amplified from genomic DNA using the immunoSEQ Assay, a bias-controlled multiplex PCR. The study's own analysis went as follows. The number of nucleated cells in each sample was estimated from the amplification of reference gene primers within the assay. To quantify the absolute abundance of each unique TCRbeta CDR3 rearrangement, sequence reads were collapsed and filtered. For each sample, productive Simpson clonality was calculated as the square root of Simpson's diversity index over productive rearrangements. TCRdb mirrors the immuneACCESS table, restricted to in-frame sequences. Some clones are absent from its copies; in checked studies, under half trace to an unresolved V gene, and the reason for the others is unknown. V, J and clone size are those of that table, while D and trimming were read from the DNA. This sample holds more than 110,000 clones; 85% to 90% were observed only once. Of the sample, roughly 4% is held by the ten largest clones.

The collaborating institutions used their own protocols to collect whole blood in K2EDTA tubes. For TCRbeta analysis, collaborator samples were shipped as frozen whole blood, as isolated PBMCs, or as DNA extracted from either sample type. Overall study results and their limits: The amount of clinical and demographic metadata varied by source and participant and was provided uncurated.

For CDR1 and CDR2, the germline V gene (reference sequence) lists MNHEY and SMNVEV. From its cysteine to its phenylalanine, the CDR3 spans 17 amino acids. Kept here is only the CDR3 DNA, which spans 51 bases and is read in frame from base 1. V loses 2 bases, J loses 3 bases, and the germline ends lie 17 bases apart. Recombination linked TRBV27 to TRBJ2-1; the D gene is perhaps TRBD1, from 6 matching bases. Source material: peripheral blood. This receptor was obtained from a woman aged 40 to 49 with acute or convalescent COVID-19. CDR3 sequence: CASSLRGTRGLYNEQFF. In nucleotide form, the sequence is TGTGCCAGCAGTTTAAGGGGGACGAGAGGTCTCTACAATGAGCAGTTCTTC.